The present TCR beta chain was sequenced within a study of response to subunit inactivated influenza vaccine. This clonotype occurred many times. TCRdb ran MiXCR on the RT-PCR reads and lists one entry per CDR3 protein. The sample includes about 620,000 distinct CDR3 sequences, 11% of them seen just once. The CDR3 runs to 20 residues. V shed 0 bases, J shed 2 bases, and the junction held 13 bases outside the gene matches. CDR1 and CDR2 from the germline V gene are SGHTA and FQGTGA. The same specimen was also included in a second study, on T cells expressing NK-cell markers. That source notes: For TCR beta, cDNA was produced by 5'RACE template switching with UMIs. Each TCR beta repertoire originated in sorted T cells that were CD3+CD56+NKG2C+, CD3+CD56+NKG2C- or CD3+CD56-NKG2C+. In several donors, these clonotypes also led the CD3+CD56-NKG2C+ fraction.

The V call is TRBV7-3, the J call TRBJ2-1; 10 bases map to TRBD2. The source is a man aged 45-65 years who received an inactivated influenza vaccine. Material: PBMCs from blood, obtained on the day of vaccination. The CDR3 coding sequence is TGTGCCAGCAGCTTAACGGCCCGAATGGCTAGCGGGAGCGCCTACAATGAGCAGTTCTTC. Its protein product is CASSLTARMASGSAYNEQFF.